Following are 12 T cell receptor beta chains from one sample sequenced in a study of shared clonotypes between healthy human individuals. The data were produced by immunoSEQ multiplex PCR, yet TCRdb's version contains in-frame clones alone and is incomplete. Of about 980,000 clones in the sample, less than 85% were seen once. Sequences were obtained from memory CD4+ T cells sorted from blood. Subset of the sample: CD45RA-negative fraction. These receptors all come from a man between 18 and 35 years old in good health.

Only a few counts were recorded for this clone. V and J are TRBV15 and TRBJ1-4, with 9 nucleotides matching TRBD1. CDR3 length: 17 residues. J lost 5 bases, V lost 5 bases, and 12 bases had no gene match. Germline V gene lookup returns CDR1 LNHNV and CDR2 YYDKDF (reference sequence). The CDR3 is CATSPGQGPRANEKLFF. In DNA, the CDR3 is TGTGCCACCAGCCCGGGACAGGGACCTCGGGCCAATGAAAAACTGTTTTTT.

The chain is built from TRBV5-4 and TRBJ2-3; a possible D gene is TRBD1 (6 bases). The V and J ends lost 4 bases and 6 bases respectively, with 9 bases between them. Germline V gives CDR1 SGHNT, CDR2 YYREEE (reference sequence). The CDR3 sequence is 12 residues long. CDR3 protein: CASSGQSDTQYF. The CDR3 coding sequence is TGTGCCAGCAGCGGACAGTCGGATACGCAGTATTTT.

V gene TRBV6-4 combines with J gene TRBJ1-4, with 10 nucleotides matching TRBD1. The ends lost 2 bases at V and 1 base at J; junction bases unmatched: 10. The CDR3 is 19 residues long. The V gene's germline CDR1 is MRHNA and CDR2 SNTAGT. The DNA for the CDR3 is TGTGCCAGCAGTGACGTCCGGGACAGGGGCCAGGTAACTAATGAAAAACTGTTTTTT. This codes for CASSDVRDRGQVTNEKLFF.

The CDR3 loop is CASSRSTGNSPLHF. In DNA, the CDR3 is TGTGCCAGCAGCCGGTCGACAGGAAATTCACCCCTCCACTTT. This chain connects TRBV7-2 to TRBJ1-6, with D possibly TRBD1 on 6 matching bases. Trimming cost V 5 bases and J 7 bases, with 12 bases left between them. The CDR3 contains 14 residues. Germline values: CDR1 SGHTA, CDR2 FQGNSA. Full variable domain (rest looked up from reference TRBV7-2 and TRBJ1-6): GAGVSQSPSNKVTEKGKDVELRCDPISGHTALYWYRQSLGQGLEFLIYFQGNSAPDKSGLPSDRFSAERTGGSVSTLTIQRTQQEDSAVYLCASSRSTGNSPLHFGNGTRLTVT.

V is TRBV5-1 and J is TRBJ2-7; 9 bases agree with TRBD1. The CDR3 extends over 15 amino acids. With V trimmed by 3 bases and J by 0 bases, 4 bases remained unmatched. Germline V gene data show CDR1 as SGHRS and CDR2 as YFSETQ. Here the CDR3 reads CASSSGQGNSYEQYF. The CDR3 coding sequence is TGCGCCAGCAGCTCAGGACAGGGGAACTCCTACGAGCAGTACTTC.

Here the CDR3 DNA reads TGCGCCAGCAGCCAAGATGGCCACACAGATACGCAGTATTTT. Its translation: CASSQDGHTDTQYF. The chain joins TRBV4-1 to TRBJ2-3, with D unresolved. This CDR3 is built from 14 residues. CDR1 MGHRA and CDR2 YSYEKL come from the germline V gene. Trimming shortened V by 0 bases and J by 2 bases, and 6 bases separated the two germline ends.

The chain recombines TRBV29-1 with TRBJ2-1, with D uncertain. CDR1 and CDR2 from the germline V gene are SQVTM and ANQGSEA. The length of the CDR3 is 12 residues. The V and J ends lost 1 base and 6 bases respectively, with 7 bases between them. The DNA of the CDR3 is TGCAGCGTTGAAGGCGACGGCAATGAGCAGTTCTTC. Translated: CSVEGDGNEQFF.

The chain uses TRBV7-9 and TRBJ1-5; D is ambiguous. CDR1 is SEHNR and CDR2 is FQNEAQ in the germline V gene (reference sequence). V lost 0 bases and J lost 7, with 10 bases in between. The CDR3 loop spans 14 amino acids. CDR3 in amino acids: CASSLAEGPQPQHF. The CDR3, as DNA: TGTGCCAGCAGCTTAGCAGAGGGCCCCCAGCCCCAGCATTTT.

This sequence joins TRBV2 and TRBJ2-5; 7 bases are a match to TRBD1. CDR3 length: 14 residues. The ends lost 1 base at V and 7 bases at J; junction bases unmatched: 6. Germline V gives CDR1 SNHLY, CDR2 FYNNEI. The CDR3 spells CASSEGRGYGTQYF. In DNA form, the CDR3 reads TGTGCCAGCAGTGAAGGCAGGGGGTACGGGACCCAGTACTTC.

The V gene is TRBV28, the J gene TRBJ1-5, with D possibly matching TRBD1 (5 bases). Germline CDR1 reads MDHEN; CDR2 reads SYDVKM. The CDR3 length is 15 residues. V lost 4 bases and J 2 bases, leaving 12 bases between the germline ends. The chain's CDR3 is CASSSTGEGNQPQHF. The CDR3 DNA follows: TGTGCCAGCAGTTCCACGGGGGAGGGCAATCAGCCCCAGCATTTT.

This chain joins TRBV11-2 and TRBJ2-3, with D possibly called TRBD1 or TRBD2 (5 bases each). There are 15 residues in the CDR3. The germline V and J ends were trimmed by 5 bases and 0 bases, with 12 bases remaining between them. Germline lookup yields CDR1 SGHAT and CDR2 FQNNGV. The CDR3 reads CASSPGRSSTDTQYF. Here the CDR3 DNA reads TGTGCCAGCAGCCCGGGACGTTCTAGCACAGATACGCAGTATTTT. Full variable domain (rest looked up from reference TRBV11-2 and TRBJ2-3): EAGVAQSPRYKIIEKRQSVAFWCNPISGHATLYWYQQILGQGPKLLIQFQNNGVVDDSQLPKDRFSAERLKGVDSTLKIQPAKLEDSAVYLCASSPGRSSTDTQYFGPGTRLTVL.

This clone was counted between two and nine times. The V call is TRBV18, the J call TRBJ2-7; 7 positions agree with TRBD1. The CDR3 runs 14 residues. The V and J ends lost 3 bases and 6 bases, in that order; junction bases with no gene match: 8. The V gene's germline CDR1 is KGHSH and CDR2 LQKENI. CDR3 region: CASSPTGTEREQYF. In DNA form, the CDR3 reads TGTGCCAGCTCACCGACCGGGACAGAACGCGAGCAGTACTTC. The full variable domain, in which reference TRBV18 and TRBJ2-7 provide the parts outside the CDR3, is NAGVMQNPRHLVRRRGQEARLRCSPMKGHSHVYWYRQLPEEGLKFMVYLQKENIIDESGMPKERFSAEFPKEGPSILRIQQVVRGDSAAYFCASSPTGTEREQYFGPGTRLTVT.